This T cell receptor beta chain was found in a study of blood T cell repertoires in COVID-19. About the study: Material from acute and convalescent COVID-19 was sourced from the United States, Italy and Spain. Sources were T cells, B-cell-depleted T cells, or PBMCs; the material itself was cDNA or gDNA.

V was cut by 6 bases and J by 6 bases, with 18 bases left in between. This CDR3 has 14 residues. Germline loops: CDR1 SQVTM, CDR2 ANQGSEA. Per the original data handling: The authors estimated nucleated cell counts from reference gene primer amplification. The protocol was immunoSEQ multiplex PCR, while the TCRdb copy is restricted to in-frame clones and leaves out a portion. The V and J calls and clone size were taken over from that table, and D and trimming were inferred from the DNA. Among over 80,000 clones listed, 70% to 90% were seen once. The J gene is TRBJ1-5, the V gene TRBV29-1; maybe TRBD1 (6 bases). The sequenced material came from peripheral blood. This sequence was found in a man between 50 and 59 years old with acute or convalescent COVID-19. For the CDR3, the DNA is TGCAGCGTCAGCTCGACAGGTTGGGGTCAGCCCCAGCATTTT. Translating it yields CSVSSTGWGQPQHF.